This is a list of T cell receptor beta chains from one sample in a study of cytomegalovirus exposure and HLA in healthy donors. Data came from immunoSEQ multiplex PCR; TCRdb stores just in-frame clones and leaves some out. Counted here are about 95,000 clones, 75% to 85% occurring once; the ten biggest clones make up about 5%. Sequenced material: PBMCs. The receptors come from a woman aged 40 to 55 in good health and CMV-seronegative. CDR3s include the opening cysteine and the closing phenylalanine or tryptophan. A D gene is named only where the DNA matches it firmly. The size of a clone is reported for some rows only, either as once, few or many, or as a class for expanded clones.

DNA: TGTGCCAGCGCCCTTCGAGAGGACAATCAGCCCCAGCATTTT
CDR3: CASALREDNQPQHF
D: NA
V: TRBV27
J: TRBJ1-5
size: NA

DNA: TGCAGCGTTGCCGACAGGTCGAGGACTGAAGCTTTCTTT
CDR3: CSVADRSRTEAFF
D: NA
V: TRBV29-1
J: TRBJ1-1
size: NA

DNA: TGTGCCAGCAGCTTGTCCGGGTCGAGGCAGCCCCAGCATTTT
CDR3: CASSLSGSRQPQHF
D: NA
V: TRBV5-6
J: TRBJ1-5
size: once

DNA: TGTGCCAGCAGTAGAGACGGGGAGCTGTTTTTT
CDR3: CASSRDGELFF
D: NA
V: TRBV11-3
J: TRBJ2-2
size: NA

DNA: TGCGCCAGCAGCTCTCAGGGTCACCAAGAGACCCAGTACTTC
CDR3: CASSSQGHQETQYF
D: NA
V: TRBV5-1
J: TRBJ2-5
size: few

DNA: TGTGCCAGCAGCTTGAGGGGTTTCGACGAGCAGTACTTC
CDR3: CASSLRGFDEQYF
D: NA
V: TRBV5-5
J: TRBJ2-7
size: NA

DNA: TGCGCCAGCAGCTTCCACAGGGGGGACGAGCAGTACTTC
CDR3: CASSFHRGDEQYF
D: TRBD1
V: TRBV5-1
J: TRBJ2-7
size: NA

DNA: TGCAGCGTTGAAGATGCAGAGACAGGGGCTAACTATGGCTACACCTTC
CDR3: CSVEDAETGANYGYTF
D: TRBD1
V: TRBV29-1
J: TRBJ1-2
size: NA

DNA: TGCGCCAGCAGCCAAGGAGGGTTGGGCAATCAGCCCCAGCATTTT
CDR3: CASSQGGLGNQPQHF
D: NA
V: TRBV4-1
J: TRBJ1-5
size: few

DNA: TGTGCCAGCAGCGACAGGGGCAACTATGGCTACACCTTC
CDR3: CASSDRGNYGYTF
D: TRBD1
V: TRBV5-6
J: TRBJ1-2
size: NA

DNA: TGTGCCAGCAGTTACCAAACAGGCCATGGCTACACCTTC
CDR3: CASSYQTGHGYTF
D: NA
V: TRBV6-6
J: TRBJ1-2
size: NA

DNA: TGCGCCAGCAGCTTGGGGATTGGCGGGTCCAAAGAGACCCAGTACTTC
CDR3: CASSLGIGGSKETQYF
D: NA
V: TRBV5-1
J: TRBJ2-5
size: NA

DNA: TGTGCCAGCAGTTTACTCGGGACAGGGGAGACTGAAGCTTTCTTT
CDR3: CASSLLGTGETEAFF
D: TRBD1
V: TRBV6-5
J: TRBJ1-1
size: NA

DNA: TGCGCCAGCAGCCTCCAGCGGACTAGCATGGATGAGCAGTTCTTC
CDR3: CASSLQRTSMDEQFF
D: TRBD2
V: TRBV4-3
J: TRBJ2-1
size: NA

DNA: TGTGCCAGCAGCCGACAACAGCTTAACTATGGCTACACCTTC
CDR3: CASSRQQLNYGYTF
D: NA
V: TRBV6-6
J: TRBJ1-2
size: NA

DNA: TGTGCCAGCAGCCTAAACAGGGGATGGTCTGGAAACACCATATATTTT
CDR3: CASSLNRGWSGNTIYF
D: TRBD1
V: TRBV7-2
J: TRBJ1-3
size: NA

DNA: TGCGCCAGCAGCTTGGTGGAGGCAGGACCAAATTCACCCCTCCACTTT
CDR3: CASSLVEAGPNSPLHF
D: NA
V: TRBV5-1
J: TRBJ1-6
size: NA

DNA: TGCGCCAGCAGTGGAGGGTACGAGCAGTACTTC
CDR3: CASSGGYEQYF
D: NA
V: TRBV10-2
J: TRBJ2-7
size: NA

DNA: TGTGCCAGTAGTCGACAGGGGGCGAATGAGCAGTTCTTC
CDR3: CASSRQGANEQFF
D: TRBD1
V: TRBV19
J: TRBJ2-1
size: few

DNA: TGTGCCAGCAGTTTAAACCCCCACCAGACAGGGTCGGGTGGCTACACCTTC
CDR3: CASSLNPHQTGSGGYTF
D: TRBD1
V: TRBV28
J: TRBJ1-2
size: NA

DNA: TGTGCCAGCAGCAGGTGGACAGGGGGGAAGAACAATGAGCAGTTCTTC
CDR3: CASSRWTGGKNNEQFF
D: TRBD1
V: TRBV7-2
J: TRBJ2-1
size: NA

DNA: TGCGCCAGCAGCCTGAGTATCGGGACTAGCGGAACAGATACGCAGTATTTT
CDR3: CASSLSIGTSGTDTQYF
D: TRBD2
V: TRBV5-1
J: TRBJ2-3
size: NA

DNA: TGTGCCAGCAGCTTTGTTGGAGGGACAGGGGGCCTGAACTATGGCTACACCTTC
CDR3: CASSFVGGTGGLNYGYTF
D: TRBD1
V: TRBV5-4
J: TRBJ1-2
size: NA

DNA: TGTGCCAGCAGCCATTACAGCTACGAGCAGTACTTC
CDR3: CASSHYSYEQYF
D: NA
V: TRBV7-6
J: TRBJ2-7
size: NA

DNA: TGTGTCAGCAGCTCAGAAAGCGGGGGGGCCTTGAATGAGCAGTTCTTC
CDR3: CVSSSESGGALNEQFF
D: TRBD2
V: TRBV7-7
J: TRBJ2-1
size: NA

DNA: TGTGCCAGCAGTTCGACAGGGGGCTCCTACGAGCAGTACTTC
CDR3: CASSSTGGSYEQYF
D: TRBD1
V: TRBV6-5
J: TRBJ2-7
size: few

DNA: TGTGCCAGCAGTGGACAGGCCCGCTCCTACAATGAGCAGTTCTTC
CDR3: CASSGQARSYNEQFF
D: NA
V: TRBV2
J: TRBJ2-1
size: NA

DNA: TGTGCCAGCAGTGTCTCGACTTACGAGCAGTACTTC
CDR3: CASSVSTYEQYF
D: NA
V: TRBV6-1
J: TRBJ2-7
size: NA

DNA: TGTGCCAGCAGTGGCCCTCTGGACAGCGAAGCTTTCTTT
CDR3: CASSGPLDSEAFF
D: NA
V: TRBV6-1
J: TRBJ1-1
size: NA

DNA: TGTGCCAGCAGTTACAGACAGGGGGCCTATGGCACTGAAGCTTTCTTT
CDR3: CASSYRQGAYGTEAFF
D: TRBD1
V: TRBV6-5
J: TRBJ1-1
size: NA

DNA: TGTGCCAGCAGCTCAGAAGCGGGGGGGCTATTGGGAGATACGCAGTATTTT
CDR3: CASSSEAGGLLGDTQYF
D: TRBD2
V: TRBV7-3
J: TRBJ2-3
size: NA

DNA: TGTGCCAGCAGCTTGGCGACAGGCAACTATGGCTACACCTTC
CDR3: CASSLATGNYGYTF
D: NA
V: TRBV7-2
J: TRBJ1-2
size: NA

DNA: TGTGCCAGCAGCGCCGACAGGGAGACCCAGTACTTC
CDR3: CASSADRETQYF
D: NA
V: TRBV9
J: TRBJ2-5
size: NA

DNA: TGTGCCAGCAGCGTTCGTAATTCACCCCTCCACTTT
CDR3: CASSVRNSPLHF
D: NA
V: TRBV9
J: TRBJ1-6
size: few

DNA: TGTGCCAGCAGTGGGAACCACAGGGGCACCGGGGAGCTGTTTTTT
CDR3: CASSGNHRGTGELFF
D: TRBD1
V: TRBV6-1
J: TRBJ2-2
size: NA

DNA: TGTGCCAGCAGAGGGGGGGGGCGTTCACCCCTCCACTTT
CDR3: CASRGGGRSPLHF
D: NA
V: TRBV6-5
J: TRBJ1-6
size: NA

DNA: TGTGCCAGCAGCGTGTCCGGACAGGGGGATGGCTACACCTTC
CDR3: CASSVSGQGDGYTF
D: TRBD1
V: TRBV9
J: TRBJ1-2
size: once

DNA: TGTGCCAGCAGTCCACAGGGTTCGGGCAATCAGCCCCAGCATTTT
CDR3: CASSPQGSGNQPQHF
D: NA
V: TRBV6-1
J: TRBJ1-5
size: NA

DNA: TGTGCCAGCGTAGGTGCGGGAAAACTGTTTTTT
CDR3: CASVGAGKLFF
D: NA
V: TRBV6-5
J: TRBJ1-4
size: NA

DNA: TGTGCCATCAGTGACTTGGAGAGCAGCGACTATGGCTACACCTTC
CDR3: CAISDLESSDYGYTF
D: NA
V: TRBV10-3
J: TRBJ1-2
size: NA